The source of this T cell receptor beta chain is a study of T cells after yellow fever vaccination. On the study more broadly: Each low-cell-number fraction was prepared by means of SMART-Seq v4 Ultra Low Input.

Details on this clonotype: Its antigen is not identified.

The CDR3 runs 13 residues. The germline CDR1 and CDR2 sequences are SGHAT and FQNNGV. V lost 6 bases to trimming and J lost 4 bases; unmatched junction nucleotides: 5. TCRdb processed the 5' RACE reads anew with MiXCR; each CDR3 protein has one entry. The data hold roughly 70,000 distinct CDR3 sequences, with around 7.3% observed a single time. Study-level findings and limits: Bulk-population clonotypes that are abundant could appear as contaminants in FACS-sorted repertoires. CD4 and CD8 compartments shared a small share of clonotypes, likely from convergent recombination. The secondary response was weaker but peaked faster, day 5 versus 15.

Material: CD8+ T cells sorted from PBMCs, obtained on the day of the yellow fever booster vaccination. The receptor was derived from a man under 40 who received the YFV17D yellow fever vaccine. V and J are TRBV11-2 and TRBJ2-5, with TRBD2 identical over 7 bases. CDR3 residues: CASSAWGGETQYF. CDR3 sequence (DNA): TGTGCCAGCAGTGCTTGGGGGGGAGAGACCCAGTACTTC.